This entry concerns a single T cell receptor beta chain. The germline gene is not matched at one end of the junction; a read error may be the cause. The CDR3 has 17 amino acids. Germline assignment: CDR1 SSHAT and CDR2 FNYEAQ (reference sequence). Resections were taken during corrective heart surgery, and the thymus tissue came from these. Healthy Finnish infants undergoing corrective surgery for congenital heart defects provided the donor material. The entry originates in a study of human thymus T cells. Data came from immunoSEQ multiplex PCR; TCRdb stores just in-frame clones and leaves some out. This table has 86,000 or so clones, 90% to 98% appearing once.

The chain couples TRBV7-7 to TRBJ2-5, with D perhaps matching TRBD2 (6 bases). Sequences were obtained from thymus tissue. The clonotype was recovered from a boy under two years old with a congenital heart defect but otherwise immunologically healthy. CDR3 in amino acids: CASSPRPGRGGQETQYF. For the CDR3, the DNA is TGTGCTAGCAGCCCCCGGCCGGGGCGCGGAGGGCAAGAGACCCAGTACTTC.